One sample yielded the 19 T cell receptor beta chains listed below, sequenced in a study of T cells after somatic rescue of genetic block. Measured with immunoSEQ multiplex PCR; TCRdb has only the in-frame clones, and not every one. The sample lists tens of thousands of clones, 95% to 96% occurring once. The sample consisted of peripheral blood mononuclear cells (PBMCs). The source is a child under three years old.

J is TRBJ2-5 and V is TRBV28, with 7 bases fitting TRBD2. CDR3 size: 14 residues. V trimming: 2 bases; J trimming: 7 bases; junction bases outside the gene matches: 7. Germline values: CDR1 MDHEN, CDR2 SYDVKM. The CDR3 DNA is TGTGCCAGCAGTTTACCCACTAGCGAGGGGACCCAGTACTTC. This translates into CASSLPTSEGTQYF. Full variable domain (outside the CDR3, taken from reference TRBV28 and TRBJ2-5): DVKVTQSSRYLVKRTGEKVFLECVQDMDHENMFWYRQDPGLGLRLIYFSYDVKMKEKGDIPEGYSVSREKKERFSLILESASTNQTSMYLCASSLPTSEGTQYFGPGTRLLVL.

The rearrangement joins TRBV7-9 to TRBJ2-5; TRBD2 might be the D (5 bases). The CDR3 extends over 16 amino acids. Germline CDR1 and CDR2: SEHNR and FQNEAQ (reference sequence). The V and J ends lost 2 bases and 0 bases respectively, with 13 bases between them. The CDR3 loop is CASSLPLIAHQETQYF. In DNA, the CDR3 is TGTGCCAGCAGCTTACCCCTAATAGCGCACCAAGAGACCCAGTACTTC.

The genes are TRBV19 and TRBJ2-1; D call uncertain. The V end was cut by 2 bases, the J end by 4 bases, with 15 bases between. The CDR3 spans 16 residues. Germline V gene lookup returns CDR1 LNHDA and CDR2 SQIVND (reference sequence). CDR3 nucleotide sequence: TGTGCCAGTAGTATATACTACCTCGACTCGTACAATGAGCAGTTCTTC. Protein product: CASSIYYLDSYNEQFF.

The gene calls are TRBV2 and TRBJ2-1, with 7 positions matching TRBD2. The CDR3 covers 14 residues. Losses at the gene ends were 3 bases for V and 5 bases for J; bases not matched to a gene: 4. Germline CDR1 SNHLY, CDR2 FYNNEI. Here the CDR3 reads CASSDSGTHNEQFF. DNA of the CDR3: TGTGCCAGCAGTGACAGCGGGACCCACAATGAGCAGTTCTTC.

The chain recombines TRBV7-3 with TRBJ2-5; TRBD2 agrees at 13 bases. The CDR3 is 15 amino acids. V lost 5 bases and J lost 5; bases outside the gene matches: 5. CDR1 and CDR2 (germline): SGHTA, FQGTGA. CDR3 amino acids: CASSAGLAGRETQYF. CDR3 in DNA: TGTGCCAGCAGCGCGGGACTAGCGGGAAGGGAGACCCAGTACTTC.

This clone was detected once. This chain joins TRBV13 and TRBJ2-5, with a possible D match to TRBD1 (6 bases). Germline CDR1 is PRHDT and CDR2 is FYEKMQ (reference sequence). The germline V and J ends were trimmed by 4 bases and 2 bases, with 14 bases remaining between them. This CDR3 is built from 15 residues. The CDR3 sequence: CASSSRQVGQETQYF. CDR3 coding DNA: TGTGCCAGCAGCTCCAGACAGGTTGGGCAAGAGACCCAGTACTTC.

This sequence joins TRBV5-1 and TRBJ2-5; 12 nucleotides match TRBD1. The CDR3 runs 15 residues. Germline assignment: CDR1 SGHRS and CDR2 YFSETQ. The ends lost 4 bases at V and 4 bases at J; junction bases unmatched: 5. The chain's CDR3 is CASSRGQGAGETQYF. For the CDR3, the DNA is TGCGCCAGCAGCCGGGGACAGGGGGCAGGAGAGACCCAGTACTTC.

The V and J genes are TRBV6-1 and TRBJ2-7; a possible D gene is TRBD1 (5 bases). Germline CDR1 reads MNHNS; CDR2 reads SASEGT. The CDR3 contains 14 residues. Trimming shortened V by 2 bases and J by 3 bases, and 11 bases separated the two germline ends. CDR3 in DNA: TGTGCCAGCAGTGAATCTGGGGCTTTCTACGAGCAGTACTTC. Amino acids: CASSESGAFYEQYF.

The chain links TRBV11-2 to TRBJ2-1, with D possibly TRBD2 on 6 matching bases. From germline, CDR1 is SGHAT and CDR2 FQNNGV. The CDR3 covers 14 residues. The ends were cut back, 5 bases at V and 0 bases at J, with 8 bases in the middle. The CDR3 loop reads CASSRRDSYNEQFF. The CDR3, as DNA: TGTGCCAGCAGCCGGCGGGACTCCTACAATGAGCAGTTCTTC.

The chain combines TRBV20-1 with TRBJ1-1, with D uncertain. The V and J ends lost 6 bases and 4 bases respectively, with 6 bases between them. The V gene's germline CDR1 is DFQATT and CDR2 SNEGSKA (reference sequence). The CDR3 runs to 10 residues. DNA of the CDR3: TGCAGTGCCCCCCCCACTGAAGCTTTCTTT. This codes for CSAPPTEAFF.

The chain links TRBV5-1 to TRBJ2-3; TRBD1 agrees at 7 bases. V shed 9 bases and J 0 bases; nucleotides not matched to a gene: 10. The CDR3 is 15 amino acids. CDR1 is SGHRS, CDR2 YFSETQ, per germline. The CDR3 region is CATQTGPSSTDTQYF. CDR3 nucleotide sequence: TGCGCCACTCAGACAGGGCCCTCTAGCACAGATACGCAGTATTTT.

This sequence joins TRBV4-1 and TRBJ2-5; 16 bases fit TRBD2. This CDR3 is 19 amino acids long. J gave up 4 bases and V 2 bases, and 10 bases lay outside the gene matches. CDR1 and CDR2 from the germline V gene are MGHRA and YSYEKL. The CDR3 region is CASSQPPGTSGRAGETQYF. As DNA, the CDR3 is TGCGCCAGCAGCCAACCTCCCGGGACTAGCGGGAGGGCCGGAGAGACCCAGTACTTC.

This clone was recorded once. This rearrangement joins TRBV7-9 to TRBJ2-5, with D possibly TRBD2 on 7 matching bases. The germline gives CDR1 SEHNR, CDR2 FQNEAQ (reference sequence). This CDR3 has 15 amino acids. V shed 3 bases and J shed 3 bases, with 14 bases lying between them. The chain's CDR3 is CASSLGGPHKETQYF. CDR3 DNA sequence: TGTGCCAGCAGCTTGGGGGGGCCGCACAAAGAGACCCAGTACTTC.

This clone was counted a few times. The J gene is TRBJ2-7, the V gene TRBV7-2; 9 bases match TRBD2. Germline CDR1 SGHTA, CDR2 FQGNSA. The CDR3 runs 17 residues. Trimming removed 0 bases from V and 2 bases from J; junction bases left unmatched: 8. The CDR3 DNA reads as TGTGCCAGCAGCTTAGCGACGCTAGCGGGACCAACCTACGAGCAGTACTTC. It is translated as CASSLATLAGPTYEQYF.

This chain links TRBV4-1 with TRBJ2-7; TRBD2 might be the D (5 bases). The germline gives CDR1 MGHRA, CDR2 YSYEKL. CDR3 length: 15 amino acids. V was cut by 0 bases and J by 2 bases, with 11 bases left in between. The CDR3 bases are TGCGCCAGCAGCCAAGATCAAGCGGAGACCTACGAGCAGTACTTC. It specifies CASSQDQAETYEQYF.

The chain links TRBV9 to TRBJ2-2, with TRBD2 identical over 15 bases. The germline CDR1 and CDR2 sequences are SGDLS and YYNGEE. The CDR3 totals 17 residues. With 5 bases clipped from V and 7 bases from J, the junction kept 9 bases outside the gene matches. The CDR3 here is CASSSPGLAGGVGELFF. The CDR3 DNA reads TGTGCCAGCAGTTCACCGGGACTAGCGGGAGGAGTCGGGGAGCTGTTTTTT.

V usage is TRBV13 and J usage is TRBJ2-7; 13 bases are shared with TRBD2. Losses at the gene ends were 4 bases for V and 4 bases for J; bases not matched to a gene: 4. CDR3 length equals 15 residues. CDR1 is PRHDT, CDR2 FYEKMQ, per germline (reference sequence). The CDR3 region is CASSSGLAGAYEQYF. The CDR3 nucleotides read TGTGCCAGCAGCTCTGGACTAGCGGGAGCGTACGAGCAGTACTTC. The variable domain in full, with the rest retrieved from reference TRBV13 and TRBJ2-7, is AAGVIQSPRHLIKEKRETATLKCYPIPRHDTVYWYQQGPGQDPQFLISFYEKMQSDKGSIPDRFSAQQFSDYHSELNMSSLELGDSALYFCASSSGLAGAYEQYFGPGTRLTVT.

The chain has TRBV4-2 and TRBJ2-3; TRBD2 aligns across 10 bases. Trimming at V came to 7 bases and at J to 0 bases, leaving 1 base not matched to a gene. Germline assignment: CDR1 LGHNA and CDR2 YNFKEQ. CDR3 length: 14 amino acids. CDR3 DNA: TGTGCCAGCAAGACTAGCGGGAGCACAGATACGCAGTATTTT. This codes for CASKTSGSTDTQYF.

The V call is TRBV5-4, the J call TRBJ2-3; unclear D gene. The CDR3 consists of 13 residues. V lost 3 bases and J 0 bases, leaving 5 bases between the germline ends. Germline CDR1 and CDR2: SGHNT and YYREEE (reference sequence). CDR3 protein: CASSYGSTDTQYF. As DNA, the CDR3 is TGTGCCAGCAGCTACGGGAGCACAGATACGCAGTATTTT.